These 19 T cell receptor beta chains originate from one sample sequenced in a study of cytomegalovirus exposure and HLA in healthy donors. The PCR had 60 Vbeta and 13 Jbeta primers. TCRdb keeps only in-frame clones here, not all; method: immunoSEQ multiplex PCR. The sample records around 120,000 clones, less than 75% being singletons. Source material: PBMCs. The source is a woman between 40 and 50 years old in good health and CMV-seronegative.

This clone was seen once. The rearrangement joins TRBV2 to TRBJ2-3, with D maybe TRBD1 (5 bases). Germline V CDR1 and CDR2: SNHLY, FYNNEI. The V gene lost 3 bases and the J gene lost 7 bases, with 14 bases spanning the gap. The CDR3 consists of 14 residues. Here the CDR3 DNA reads TGTGCCAGCAGTGATCCCAGGGTACGGAATACGCAGTATTTT. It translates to CASSDPRVRNTQYF.

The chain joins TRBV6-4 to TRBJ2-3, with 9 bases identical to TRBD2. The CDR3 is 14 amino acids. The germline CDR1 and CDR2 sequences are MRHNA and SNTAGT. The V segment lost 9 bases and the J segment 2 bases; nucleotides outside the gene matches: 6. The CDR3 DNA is TGTGCCAGTACCCTAGCGGGGATCACAGATACGCAGTATTTT. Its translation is CASTLAGITDTQYF.

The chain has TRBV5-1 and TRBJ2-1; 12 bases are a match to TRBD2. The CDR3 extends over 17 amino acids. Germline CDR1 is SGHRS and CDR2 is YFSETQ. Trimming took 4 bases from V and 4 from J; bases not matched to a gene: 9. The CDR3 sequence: CASSQLLAGGGYNEQFF. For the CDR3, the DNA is TGCGCCAGCAGCCAGTTACTAGCGGGAGGAGGGTACAATGAGCAGTTCTTC.

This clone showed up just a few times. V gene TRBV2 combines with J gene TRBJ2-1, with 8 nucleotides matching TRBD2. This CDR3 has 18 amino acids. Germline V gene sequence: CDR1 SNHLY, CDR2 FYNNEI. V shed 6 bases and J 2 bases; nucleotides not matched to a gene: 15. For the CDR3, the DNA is TGTGCCAGCAGCGCCCCAAACTACGGACTAGCCGCCTACAATGAGCAGTTCTTC. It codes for CASSAPNYGLAAYNEQFF.

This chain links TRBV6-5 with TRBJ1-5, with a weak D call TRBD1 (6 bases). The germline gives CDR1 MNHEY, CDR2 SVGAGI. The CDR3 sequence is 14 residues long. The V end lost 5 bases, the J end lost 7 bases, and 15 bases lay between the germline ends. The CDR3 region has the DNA TGTGCCAGCAGTAACTACAGGGAGGGGCAGCCCCAGCATTTT. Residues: CASSNYREGQPQHF.

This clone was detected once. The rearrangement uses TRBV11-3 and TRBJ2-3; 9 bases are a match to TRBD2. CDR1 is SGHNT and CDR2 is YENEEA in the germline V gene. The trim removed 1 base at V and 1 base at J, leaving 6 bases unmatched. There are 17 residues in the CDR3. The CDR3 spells CASSLGVAGGGTDTQYF. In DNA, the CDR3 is TGTGCCAGCAGCTTAGGGGTTGCGGGGGGGGGCACAGATACGCAGTATTTT.

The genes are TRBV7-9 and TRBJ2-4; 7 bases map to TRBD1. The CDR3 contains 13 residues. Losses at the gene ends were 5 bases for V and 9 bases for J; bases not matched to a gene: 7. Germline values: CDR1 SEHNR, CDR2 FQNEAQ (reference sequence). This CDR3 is CASSPRQGTIQYF. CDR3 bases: TGTGCCAGCAGCCCACGACAGGGTACCATTCAGTACTTC.

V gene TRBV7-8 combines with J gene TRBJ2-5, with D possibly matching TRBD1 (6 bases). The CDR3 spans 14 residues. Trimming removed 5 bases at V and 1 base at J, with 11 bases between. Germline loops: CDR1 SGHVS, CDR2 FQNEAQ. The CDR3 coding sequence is TGTGCCAGCAGCCCACAGGGAGTCCAAGAGACCCAGTACTTC. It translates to CASSPQGVQETQYF.

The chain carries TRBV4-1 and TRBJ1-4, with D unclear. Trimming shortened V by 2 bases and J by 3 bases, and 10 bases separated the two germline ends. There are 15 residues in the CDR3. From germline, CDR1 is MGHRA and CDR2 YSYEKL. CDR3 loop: CASSQFREPNEKLFF. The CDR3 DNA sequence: TGCGCCAGCAGCCAATTTCGGGAGCCTAATGAAAAACTGTTTTTT.

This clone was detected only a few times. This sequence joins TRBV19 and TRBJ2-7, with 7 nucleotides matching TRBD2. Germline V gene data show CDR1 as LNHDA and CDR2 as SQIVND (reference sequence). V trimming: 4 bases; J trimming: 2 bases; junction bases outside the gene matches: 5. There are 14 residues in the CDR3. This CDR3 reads CASSRGGFAYEQYF. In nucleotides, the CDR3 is TGTGCCAGTAGTAGGGGGGGGTTCGCCTACGAGCAGTACTTC.

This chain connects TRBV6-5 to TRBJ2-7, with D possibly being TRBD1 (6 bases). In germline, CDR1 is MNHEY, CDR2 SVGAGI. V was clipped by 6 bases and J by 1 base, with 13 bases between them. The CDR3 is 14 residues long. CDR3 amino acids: CASSSTGTSYEQYF. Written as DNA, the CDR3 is TGTGCCAGCAGCTCAACTGGGACATCCTACGAGCAGTACTTC.

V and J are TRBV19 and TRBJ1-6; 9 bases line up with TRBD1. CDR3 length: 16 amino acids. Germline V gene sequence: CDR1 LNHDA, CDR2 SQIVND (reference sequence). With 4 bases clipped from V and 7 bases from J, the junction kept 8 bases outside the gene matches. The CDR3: CASSTGTGNGNSPLHF. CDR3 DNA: TGTGCCAGTAGTACAGGGACAGGGAATGGCAATTCACCCCTCCACTTT.

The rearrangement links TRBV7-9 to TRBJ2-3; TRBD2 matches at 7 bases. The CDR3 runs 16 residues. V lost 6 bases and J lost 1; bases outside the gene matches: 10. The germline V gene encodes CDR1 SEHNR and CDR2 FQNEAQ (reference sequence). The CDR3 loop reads CASRTISGWRTDTQYF. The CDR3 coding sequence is TGTGCCAGCAGGACCATTAGCGGGTGGCGCACAGATACGCAGTATTTT.

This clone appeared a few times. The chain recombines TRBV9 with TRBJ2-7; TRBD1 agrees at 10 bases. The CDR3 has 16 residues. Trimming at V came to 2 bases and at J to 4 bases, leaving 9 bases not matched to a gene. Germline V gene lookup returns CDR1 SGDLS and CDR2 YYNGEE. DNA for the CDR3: TGTGCCAGCAGCGTTGGGGTCGGACAGGGGGTTTACGAGCAGTACTTC. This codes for CASSVGVGQGVYEQYF.

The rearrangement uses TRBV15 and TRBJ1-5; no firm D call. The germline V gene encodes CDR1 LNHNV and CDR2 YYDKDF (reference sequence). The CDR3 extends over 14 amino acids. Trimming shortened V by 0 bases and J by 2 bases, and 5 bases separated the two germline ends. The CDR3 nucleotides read TGTGCCACCAGCAGAGAGCGGGGCAATCAGCCCCAGCATTTT. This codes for CATSRERGNQPQHF.

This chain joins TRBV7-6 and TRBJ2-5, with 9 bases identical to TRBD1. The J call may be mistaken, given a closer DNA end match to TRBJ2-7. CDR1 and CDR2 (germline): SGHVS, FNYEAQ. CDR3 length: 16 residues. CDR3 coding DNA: TGTGCCAGCAGCCCCGGTACCGGGACAGGGAGGGGCGAGCAGTACTTC. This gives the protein CASSPGTGTGRGEQYF.

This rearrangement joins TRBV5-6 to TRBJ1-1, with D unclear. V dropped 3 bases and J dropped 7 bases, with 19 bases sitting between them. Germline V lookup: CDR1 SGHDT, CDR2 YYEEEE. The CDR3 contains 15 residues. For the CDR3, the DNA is TGTGCCAGCAGCTCCCGACGGACGTTGGGAGTTGAAGCTTTCTTT. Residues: CASSSRRTLGVEAFF.

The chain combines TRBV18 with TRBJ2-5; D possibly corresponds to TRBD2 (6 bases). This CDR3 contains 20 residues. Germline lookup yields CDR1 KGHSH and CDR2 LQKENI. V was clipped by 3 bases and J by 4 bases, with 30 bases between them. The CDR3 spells CASSPESSRSYTVGGETQYF. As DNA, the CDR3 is TGTGCCAGCTCACCCGAATCAAGCAGATCTTACACGGTCGGGGGAGAGACCCAGTACTTC.

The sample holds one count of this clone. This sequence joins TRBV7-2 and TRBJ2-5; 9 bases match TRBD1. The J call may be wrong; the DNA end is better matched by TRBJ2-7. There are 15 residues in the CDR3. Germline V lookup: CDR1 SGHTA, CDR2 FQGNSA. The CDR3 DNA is TGTGCCAGCAGCTTTTCCGGGACAGGGTTGTACGAGCAGTACTTC. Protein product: CASSFSGTGLYEQYF.